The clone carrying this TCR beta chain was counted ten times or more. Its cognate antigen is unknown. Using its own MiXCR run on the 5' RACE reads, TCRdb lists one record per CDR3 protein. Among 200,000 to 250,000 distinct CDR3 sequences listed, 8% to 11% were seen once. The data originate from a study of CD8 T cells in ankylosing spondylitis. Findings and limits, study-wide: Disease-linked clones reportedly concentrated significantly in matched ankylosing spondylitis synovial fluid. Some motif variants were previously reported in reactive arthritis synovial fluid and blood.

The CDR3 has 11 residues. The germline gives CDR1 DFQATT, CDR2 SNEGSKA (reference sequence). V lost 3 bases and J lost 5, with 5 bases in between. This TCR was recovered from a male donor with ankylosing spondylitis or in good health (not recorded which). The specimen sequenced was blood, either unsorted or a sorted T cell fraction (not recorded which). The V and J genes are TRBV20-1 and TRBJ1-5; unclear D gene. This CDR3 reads CSARKDQPQHF. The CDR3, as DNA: TGCAGTGCTAGGAAGGATCAGCCCCAGCATTTT.